This is a list of T cell receptor beta chains from one sample in a study of T cell changes during pregnancy in multiple sclerosis. This table comes from immunoSEQ multiplex PCR, and its TCRdb copy is limited to in-frame clones, with some not included. Found here are approximately 90,000 clones, about 93% of them singletons; the top ten hold 0.84%. The starting material was peripheral blood, obtained in the third trimester of pregnancy. These receptors all come from a female donor with multiple sclerosis, enrolled in a pregnancy study. CDR3s include the opening cysteine and the closing phenylalanine or tryptophan. Each record gives: J gene, V gene, D gene, clone size, CDR3 DNA, CDR3 protein. The D gene is left open where the match is weak. Size values are once, few and many counts, or a class for expanded clones, and some rows have none.

J gene: TRBJ1-4; V gene: TRBV4-3; D gene: TRBD1; clone size: .; CDR3 DNA: TGCGCCAGCAGCCAAGATAGAGGGGGCACGGCTGAAAAACTGTTTTTT; CDR3 protein: CASSQDRGGTAEKLFF
J gene: TRBJ1-2; V gene: TRBV19; D gene: TRBD1; clone size: few; CDR3 DNA: TGTGCCAGTAGTATCGGGACAGTACATACTAGTTATGGCTACACCTTC; CDR3 protein: CASSIGTVHTSYGYTF
J gene: TRBJ1-2; V gene: TRBV5-6; D gene: .; clone size: once; CDR3 DNA: TGTGCCAGCAGCCGTAAGGTATGGCAGGGCCATGGCTACACCTTC; CDR3 protein: CASSRKVWQGHGYTF
J gene: TRBJ2-1; V gene: TRBV1; D gene: .; clone size: .; CDR3 DNA: TGCACCAGCAGCCATCTTCCGGGACTAGCGAACCTCAATGAGCAGTTCTTC; CDR3 protein: CTSSHLPGLANLNEQFF
J gene: TRBJ2-5; V gene: TRBV11-2; D gene: TRBD1; clone size: .; CDR3 DNA: TGTGCCAGCAGCTTAGCGGGACAGGACCAAGAGACCCAGTACTTC; CDR3 protein: CASSLAGQDQETQYF
J gene: TRBJ2-2; V gene: TRBV4-3; D gene: .; clone size: .; CDR3 DNA: TGCGCCAGCAGCCAAGGGCAGAACACCGGGGAGCTGTTTTTT; CDR3 protein: CASSQGQNTGELFF
J gene: TRBJ1-2; V gene: TRBV5-1; D gene: TRBD1; clone size: once; CDR3 DNA: TGCGCCAGCAGCTTGGACGACCGGGACAGGGGTTTCTATGGCTACACCTTC; CDR3 protein: CASSLDDRDRGFYGYTF
J gene: TRBJ2-1; V gene: TRBV19; D gene: .; clone size: .; CDR3 DNA: TGTGCCAGTAGTAACAGCTACAATGAGCAGTTCTTC; CDR3 protein: CASSNSYNEQFF
J gene: TRBJ1-1; V gene: TRBV6-4; D gene: .; clone size: .; CDR3 DNA: TGTGCCAGCCTCCCCGGGCGCGGGCCTGAAGCTTTCTTT; CDR3 protein: CASLPGRGPEAFF
J gene: TRBJ2-5; V gene: TRBV5-1; D gene: TRBD2; clone size: .; CDR3 DNA: TGCGCCAGCAGCTTGGGGACACTAGCGGGAGAGACCCAGTACTTC; CDR3 protein: CASSLGTLAGETQYF
J gene: TRBJ1-1; V gene: TRBV19; D gene: .; clone size: .; CDR3 DNA: TGTGCCAGTAGTATAGATCCTCGGAGATTGAACACTGAAGCTTTCTTT; CDR3 protein: CASSIDPRRLNTEAFF
J gene: TRBJ2-7; V gene: TRBV7-8; D gene: .; clone size: .; CDR3 DNA: TGTGCCAGCAGCTTAAAGGAGGGGGCCCACGAGCAGTACTTC; CDR3 protein: CASSLKEGAHEQYF
J gene: TRBJ2-1; V gene: TRBV5-6; D gene: TRBD2; clone size: once; CDR3 DNA: TGTGCCAGCAGCTGGGAGCTAGCGGGAGTTTCCAATGAGCAGTTCTTC; CDR3 protein: CASSWELAGVSNEQFF
J gene: TRBJ2-5; V gene: TRBV7-9; D gene: .; clone size: .; CDR3 DNA: TGTGCCAGCAGCTTAGCCGGCAGTGGCAGGGGACAAGAGACCCAGTACTTC; CDR3 protein: CASSLAGSGRGQETQYF
J gene: TRBJ1-1; V gene: TRBV5-4; D gene: TRBD1; clone size: .; CDR3 DNA: TGTGCCAGCAGCTTCGGGACAGGGGAAGCTTTCTTT; CDR3 protein: CASSFGTGEAFF
J gene: TRBJ2-7; V gene: TRBV7-3; D gene: TRBD2; clone size: once; CDR3 DNA: TGTGCCAGCAGCTCAGGACTAGCGGGAGCATACGAGCAGTACTTC; CDR3 protein: CASSSGLAGAYEQYF